The following is a T cell receptor beta chain sequence with its context. This clonotype was observed many times. It lacks a known antigen. The sample holds no much larger clone one base away, and base qualities are not on file. The record originates from a study of Graves' ophthalmopathy and Graves' hyperthyroidism listed by TCRdb under 2018. With regard to the full study: Peripheral blood was collected at initial diagnosis, before any treatment. The study used TCR beta repertoire signatures to distinguish Graves' ophthalmopathy from Graves' hyperthyroidism and to predict progression to ophthalmopathy. Following sampling, methimazole starting at 30 mg daily was administered to hyperthyroidism patients, and high-dose intravenous methylprednisolone was administered to ophthalmopathy patients. In more than 5 hyperthyroidism patients, the T-cell repertoire of thyroid tissue was compared with the T-cell repertoire of blood. For independent validation, a separate cohort was made up of approximately 19 hyperthyroidism patients plus 17 patients who later progressed from hyperthyroidism to ophthalmopathy. To explore V-J signatures that distinguish ophthalmopathy from hyperthyroidism, a discovery set of 100 patients was enrolled, made up of approximately 45 with ophthalmopathy and roughly 55 with stable hyperthyroidism. The 100 or so discovery patients were divided at random into training and test sets in a 7:3 ratio. In total, under 150 blood samples were TCR-sequenced: around 42 ophthalmopathy, 75 hyperthyroidism and approximately 17 hyperthyroidism-to-ophthalmopathy patients. General findings and caveats noted by the study authors: The 13-signature model separated ophthalmopathy from stable hyperthyroidism with approximately 90% sensitivity and approximately 81% specificity in cross-validation, and 80%/75% in the test set. In validation, the model predicted ophthalmopathy progression with more than 55% sensitivity and roughly 72% specificity; some 13 predicted patients were CT-confirmed with GO in a median of approximately six months. Most expanded thyroid clonotypes with frequency above 0.001 were also detected in blood, suggesting blood repertoires may reflect the thyroid immune response. No statistical method was used to predetermine the sample size, and group allocation was not hidden from the investigators.

V sheds 4 bases and J sheds 7 bases, leaving 11 bases between their ends. The germline V gene (reference sequence) provides CDR1 MNHEY and CDR2 SMNVEV. Including cysteine and phenylalanine, the CDR3 has 14 amino acids. Left in the record is the CDR3 DNA by itself, 42 bases read in frame from the first base. TCR beta CDR3 regions were amplified from RNA transcripts for repertoire sequencing. The first round was an RT-PCR using HTBI primers with the Qiagen OneStep RT-PCR kit, and this first round was followed by a second-round multiplex PCR, then size selection and purification. Sequencing of the libraries was carried out on an Illumina HiSeq2000 in paired-end mode with 100 bp reads. In the paper's pipeline: SOAPnuke was used for read processing, and reads with adapters, uncalled bases, a mean Phred below 15, or no exact constant-primer or identifier match were discarded. High-quality paired reads were merged with COPE v1.2.5. Clonotypes were defined as unique nucleotide sequences and were aligned to IMGT TRB V, D and J references using MiTCR v1.1. The analysis was limited to V-J combinations with a frequency above 0.0001, which together covered 99.2% of repertoires. For each V-J combination, a TCR clonal expansion and chaos score was defined as F50 clonal expansion divided by the chaos observed in the TCRdist matrix. Welch's t-statistics and random forest were used to reduce features to 13 V-J combinations, which were fed into a naive Bayes classifier. Thyroid-blood repertoire similarity was quantified with the Morisita-Horn index. Through fastp at Q25 and MiXCR, TCRdb rebuilt clones from the public reads, retaining in-frame beta chains. A single entry per CDR3 protein holds the most common genes and DNA from its merged rows. What appears here as the V and J calls and clone size reflects TCRdb's work, not the paper's. The sample profile shows 150,000 or so distinct CDR3 sequences; more than 30% of them were found once. The ten most abundant clones make up 5.8% of the sample.

Patients with ophthalmopathy had moderately to severely active disease, with a Clinical Activity Score of 3 or more, a NOSPECS grade of 4 or more, and a disease duration of less than 3 months. Patients were excluded if they had other autoimmune diseases, uncontrolled infections, pregnancy or lactation. Clinical symptoms, serum thyroxine, TRAb, thyroid ultrasound and orbital computed tomography were used for diagnosis. Using Ficoll-Paque density gradient centrifugation, PBMCs were isolated from approximately 11 ml of fresh peripheral blood. Total RNA was extracted using Trizol reagent, and RNA quality was checked on an Agilent 2100 Bioanalyzer.

The sequenced sample was peripheral blood. Recombination connected TRBV27 to TRBJ1-6, and the D gene may be TRBD1, 6 bases matching. This TCR was recovered from a woman aged 40 to 50 with Graves' ophthalmopathy. Donor details come from another sample of the same person, matched by shared clones. The nucleotide sequence is given as TGTGCCAGCAGTTCACAGGGTTGGAATTCACCCCTCCACTTT. This encodes CASSSQGWNSPLHF.